The 14 T cell receptor beta chains below all came from one sample that was sequenced in a study of PD-L1 blockade in urothelial cancer. Generated by immunoSEQ multiplex PCR, the TCRdb table keeps only in-frame clones and is missing some. The sample holds 46,000 or so clones; about 85% are singletons and the top ten take under 9%. Source: PBMCs, taken around atezolizumab (anti-PD-L1) treatment. Source of these receptors: a man aged 55 to 70 with urothelial cancer.

The chain carries TRBV5-4 and TRBJ2-1; 11 nucleotides line up with TRBD2. Germline loops: CDR1 SGHNT, CDR2 YYREEE (reference sequence). CDR3 length: 15 amino acids. The V segment lost 4 bases and the J segment 6 bases; nucleotides outside the gene matches: 6. The CDR3 DNA sequence: TGTGCCAGCAGCACCGGACTAGCGGGTCTCAATGAGCAGTTCTTC. Protein sequence: CASSTGLAGLNEQFF. The full variable domain, in which reference TRBV5-4 and TRBJ2-1 provide the parts outside the CDR3, is ETGVTQSPTHLIKTRGQQVTLRCSSQSGHNTVSWYQQALGQGPQFIFQYYREEENGRGNFPPRFSGLQFPNYSSELNVNALELDDSALYLCASSTGLAGLNEQFFGPGTRLTVL.

This chain connects TRBV5-4 to TRBJ2-2, with TRBD2 matching over 14 bases. CDR3 length equals 18 residues. The ends lost 4 bases at V and 3 bases at J; junction bases unmatched: 8. Germline loops: CDR1 SGHNT, CDR2 YYREEE (reference sequence). CDR3 sequence: CASSVGTSGGRDTGELFF. DNA for the CDR3: TGTGCCAGCAGCGTCGGGACTAGCGGGGGCCGGGACACCGGGGAGCTGTTTTTT.

CDR3 nucleotide sequence: TGTGCCGTAAGACAGGTTTTGGACACTGAAGCTTTCTTT. It encodes CAVRQVLDTEAFF. V gene TRBV10-3 combines with J gene TRBJ1-1, with TRBD1 as a possible D gene (6 bases). The CDR3 is 13 residues long. The V and J ends lost 11 bases and 3 bases respectively, with 16 bases between them. The germline V gene encodes CDR1 ENHRY and CDR2 SYGVKD.

The chain is built from TRBV7-9 and TRBJ2-7, with D tentatively TRBD2 (7 bases). The CDR3 sequence is 16 residues long. CDR1 is SEHNR, CDR2 FQNEAQ, per germline (reference sequence). The V end lost 5 bases, the J end lost 3 bases, and 20 bases lay between the germline ends. CDR3 region: CASSPTGGEGHYEQYF. The CDR3 DNA follows: TGTGCCAGCAGCCCCACTGGCGGGGAGGGACACTACGAGCAGTACTTC.

The chain is built from TRBV30 and TRBJ1-2; possible D gene TRBD1, 6 bases. The V end was cut by 3 bases, the J end by 1 base, with 15 bases between. The germline CDR1 and CDR2 sequences are GTSNPN and SVGIG (reference sequence). The CDR3 contains 15 residues. In DNA, the CDR3 is TGTGCCTGGAGAAACATGGGGGCCCTTAACTATGGCTACACCTTC. Residues: CAWRNMGALNYGYTF. Full variable domain (remainder filled in from reference TRBV30 and TRBJ1-2): SQTIHQWPATLVQPVGSPLSLECTVEGTSNPNLYWYRQAAGRGLQLLFYSVGIGQISSEVPQNLSASRPQDRQFILSSKKLLLSDSGFYLCAWRNMGALNYGYTFGSGTRLTVV.

This clone was recorded a few times. The chain combines TRBV7-9 with TRBJ1-1; D perhaps matches TRBD1 (5 bases). The CDR3 is 14 amino acids. V lost 0 bases, J lost 5 bases, and 10 bases lay in between. Germline V gives CDR1 SEHNR, CDR2 FQNEAQ (reference sequence). The CDR3: CASSLAGVRTEAFF. CDR3 DNA sequence: TGTGCCAGCAGCTTAGCAGGGGTTCGAACTGAAGCTTTCTTT.

The chain links TRBV6-5 to TRBJ2-1, with 11 bases aligning to TRBD1. From germline, CDR1 is MNHEY and CDR2 SVGAGI. This CDR3 has 15 amino acids. Losses at the gene ends were 5 bases for V and 7 bases for J; bases not matched to a gene: 7. DNA for the CDR3: TGTGCCAGCAGTCTGGACAGGGGGCTGGGAAATGAGCAGTTCTTC. This codes for CASSLDRGLGNEQFF.

For this clone: This sample also contains other DNA sequences that code for the same CDR3. The rearrangement links TRBV4-3 to TRBJ2-7, with 7 bases identical to TRBD1. The CDR3 totals 17 residues. Trimming removed 1 base from V and 4 bases from J; junction bases left unmatched: 13. Germline V gene lookup returns CDR1 LGHNA and CDR2 YSLEER. CDR3 residues: CASSQVYAPGQPYEQYF. CDR3 nucleotides: TGCGCCAGCAGCCAAGTTTACGCTCCGGGACAGCCTTACGAGCAGTACTTC.

In its sample, this clone was seen a few times. This chain links TRBV5-1 with TRBJ2-1, with 7 bases fitting TRBD2. The CDR3 totals 15 residues. V lost 2 bases to trimming and J lost 1 base; unmatched junction nucleotides: 3. Germline V gives CDR1 SGHRS, CDR2 YFSETQ. CDR3 nucleotide sequence: TGCGCCAGCAGCTTCATCGGGGGGTCCTACAATGAGCAGTTCTTC. This sequence encodes CASSFIGGSYNEQFF. Full variable domain (outside the CDR3, taken from reference TRBV5-1 and TRBJ2-1): KAGVTQTPRYLIKTRGQQVTLSCSPISGHRSVSWYQQTPGQGLQFLFEYFSETQRNKGNFPGRFSGRQFSNSRSEMNVSTLELGDSALYLCASSFIGGSYNEQFFGPGTRLTVL.

The genes are TRBV9 and TRBJ1-3; D not certain. There are 18 residues in the CDR3. Looked up from germline, CDR1 is SGDLS and CDR2 is YYNGEE. V shed 3 bases and J shed 0 bases, with 19 bases lying between them. CDR3 nucleotides: TGTGCCAGCAGCGCAACCCCTCGGGAGGTTAGCTCTGGAAACACCATATATTTT. It codes for CASSATPREVSSGNTIYF.

This clone was detected only a few times. This chain links TRBV5-1 with TRBJ2-3; 7 positions match TRBD2. The V gene end was trimmed by 5 bases and the J gene end by 2 bases; junction bases not matched to a gene: 11. CDR1 and CDR2 from the germline V gene are SGHRS and YFSETQ. This CDR3 region has 16 residues. CDR3 residues: CASSVGGDPNTDTQYF. The CDR3, as DNA: TGCGCCAGCAGTGTGGGGGGGGACCCAAACACAGATACGCAGTATTTT.

V is TRBV2 and J is TRBJ2-7, with D tentatively TRBD1 (6 bases). The CDR3 has 14 residues. The V and J ends lost 4 bases and 4 bases respectively, with 14 bases between them. Germline V gene data show CDR1 as SNHLY and CDR2 as FYNNEI. CDR3 amino acids: CASSGGLGRYEQYF. The CDR3 DNA is TGTGCCAGCAGTGGGGGGCTGGGCAGATACGAGCAGTACTTC.

This clone has a single count. This chain links TRBV5-1 with TRBJ2-3, with 8 bases matching TRBD1. The CDR3 is 16 residues long. V shed 0 bases, J shed 6 bases, and the junction held 9 bases outside the gene matches. The germline V gene has CDR1 SGHRS and CDR2 YFSETQ. CDR3 sequence: CASSLAEQGGVDTQYF. The CDR3 DNA sequence: TGCGCCAGCAGCTTGGCCGAACAGGGGGGAGTGGATACGCAGTATTTT.

The chain couples TRBV29-1 to TRBJ1-3, with unresolved D. Germline V gives CDR1 SQVTM, CDR2 ANQGSEA. V lost 7 bases and J 0 bases, leaving 7 bases between the germline ends. The CDR3 totals 12 residues. CDR3 region: CSGVSSGNTIYF. DNA for the CDR3: TGCAGCGGAGTAAGCTCTGGAAACACCATATATTTT.